Listed below are T cell receptor beta chains from one sample, sequenced in a study of identical twins. Using its own MiXCR run on the 5' RACE reads, TCRdb lists one record per CDR3 protein. This repertoire shows nearly 900,000 distinct CDR3 sequences, 9% to 15% found once; its top ten account for 1.5% to 2%. The data were also submitted as part of a second study, on yellow fever vaccine responses in identical twins.

Sequenced material: PBMCs. The receptors here all came from a woman aged 18-35 years in good health. The CDR3 runs from the conserved cysteine through the conserved F or W. Each record gives: CDR3 length, J gene, D gene, V gene, clone size, CDR3 DNA, CDR3 protein. D genes are given only for firm matches. Only some rows state a clone size, as once, few, many or a class for expanded clones.

>15|TRBJ1-1|-|TRBV4-2|-
TGTGCCAGCAGCCAAATATCGTCGAGGAACACTGAAGCTTTCTTT
CASSQISSRNTEAFF
>15|TRBJ1-6|-|TRBV7-9|-
TGTGCCAGCAGCAGAAAACAGGGTGGTCTTTCACCCCTCCACTTT
CASSRKQGGLSPLHF
>13|TRBJ2-1|-|TRBV11-2|many
TGTGCCAGCAGCGTTAGCGCGTACAATGAGCAGTTCTTC
CASSVSAYNEQFF
>13|TRBJ1-1|-|TRBV20-1|-
TGCAGTGCCCCAGGGGATATGAACACTGAAGCTTTCTTT
CSAPGDMNTEAFF
>15|TRBJ2-2|TRBD2|TRBV6-1|-
TGTGCCAGCAGTCCGCGGGAGGCTGCCACCGGGGAGCTGTTTTTT
CASSPREAATGELFF
>12|TRBJ1-1|-|TRBV20-1|-
TGCAGTGCTAGACGGACGTACACTGAAGCTTTCTTT
CSARRTYTEAFF
>16|TRBJ2-1|TRBD1|TRBV5-5|few
TGTGCCAGCAGCCGGAACCTGGGACAGGGGGAGAATGAGCAGTTCTTC
CASSRNLGQGENEQFF
>14|TRBJ2-5|-|TRBV6-2/TRBV6-3|-
TGTGCCAGCAGTTTGTGGCAGCTAGAAGAGACCCAGTACTTC
CASSLWQLEETQYF
>11|TRBJ2-1|-|TRBV24-1|many
TGTGCCACCAGTGATTTGAATGAGCAGTTCTTC
CATSDLNEQFF
>17|TRBJ2-6|-|TRBV3-1|few
TGTGCCAGCAGCCAGATGCCGGACAAATCTGGGGCCAACGTCCTGACTTTC
CASSQMPDKSGANVLTF
>15|TRBJ2-7|-|TRBV7-6|few
TGTGCCAGCAGCACCCGGGACGGACCCGACTACGAGCAGTACTTC
CASSTRDGPDYEQYF
>16|TRBJ2-1|TRBD2|TRBV28|-
TGTGCCAGCAGGGTAACGACTAGCGGGAGTTTTCGTGAGCAGTTCTTC
CASRVTTSGSFREQFF
>13|TRBJ2-1|-|TRBV20-1|-
TGCAGTGCTAGAGAATATTGGGCCGATGAGCAGTTCTTC
CSAREYWADEQFF
>15|TRBJ2-3|-|TRBV7-2|few
TGTGCCAGCAGCTTAGAGGCAGTTCGGACAGATACGCAGTATTTT
CASSLEAVRTDTQYF
>14|TRBJ1-2|-|TRBV12-3/TRBV12-4|-
TGTGCCAGCAGTGCCCAGACAGCGCCATATGGCTACACCTTC
CASSAQTAPYGYTF
>13|TRBJ2-5|TRBD2|TRBV20-1|few
TGCAGTGCTAGGGGACTAGCTAAAGAGACCCAGTACTTC
CSARGLAKETQYF